The 5 T cell receptor beta chains listed next were all sequenced from one sample in a study of T-cell memory formation after mild COVID-19. Using its own MiXCR run on the 5' RACE reads, TCRdb lists one record per CDR3 protein. The sample consists of approximately 480,000 distinct CDR3 sequences, around a sixth of them appearing once. The sample comprised PBMCs or a T cell subset sorted from them (not recorded which). The origin of the receptors is an adult woman who had mild COVID-19 (a few samples of this study predate the infection). Cell type and time point are not known.

This clonotype occurred a few times. The chain joins TRBV3-1 to TRBJ1-2; D uncertain. V was trimmed by 3 bases and J by 4 bases, leaving 6 bases between them. Germline CDR1 LGHDT, CDR2 YNNKEL (reference sequence). This CDR3 is 12 amino acids long. The CDR3 sequence: CASSQTSYGYTF. CDR3 coding DNA: TGTGCCAGCAGCCAGACTTCCTATGGCTACACCTTC.

This clonotype was picked up a small number of times. This sequence joins TRBV20-1 and TRBJ1-4; D uncertain. Germline V gene data show CDR1 as DFQATT and CDR2 as SNEGSKA (reference sequence). Trimming shortened V by 3 bases and J by 4 bases, and 12 bases separated the two germline ends. This CDR3 has 14 residues. Here the CDR3 DNA reads TGCAGTGCTAGTATCCGCCGGAATAATGAAAAACTGTTTTTT. Protein sequence: CSASIRRNNEKLFF.

There are a few counts of this clonotype. This chain links TRBV6-6 with TRBJ1-5, with a tentative D call TRBD1 (5 bases). V lost 6 bases and J 2 bases, leaving 17 bases between the germline ends. Germline CDR1 is MNHNY and CDR2 is SVGAGI (reference sequence). CDR3 size: 16 residues. The CDR3 DNA reads as TGTGCCAGCAGGCTAGGTCAGGGTAGAGGCAATCAGCCCCAGCATTTT. This gives the protein CASRLGQGRGNQPQHF.

This clonotype was seen a few times. CDR3 amino acids: CASSPSRVNTEAFF. The CDR3 coding sequence is TGTGCCAGCAGTCCCTCCAGGGTGAACACTGAAGCTTTCTTT. The genes are TRBV27 and TRBJ1-1; possible D gene TRBD1, 5 bases. The CDR3 loop spans 14 amino acids. Germline V lookup: CDR1 MNHEY, CDR2 SMNVEV (reference sequence). The V end lost 5 bases, the J end lost 0 bases, and 10 bases lay between the germline ends.

In its sample, this clonotype was seen a few times. The V call is TRBV12-3 or TRBV12-4, the J call TRBJ1-1; the match to TRBD1 covers 12 bases. The V segment lost 7 bases and the J segment 1 base; nucleotides outside the gene matches: 4. This CDR3 has 15 residues. The CDR3 sequence is CASNPGQGANTEAFF. CDR3 coding DNA: TGTGCCAGCAATCCGGGACAGGGGGCGAACACTGAAGCTTTCTTT.